A single sample is the source of the 9 T cell receptor beta chains below, sequenced in a study of cytomegalovirus exposure and HLA in healthy donors. The primer mix had 60 Vbeta and 13 Jbeta primers. Clones were sequenced by immunoSEQ multiplex PCR, and TCRdb holds only the in-frame ones, with some missing. The data hold around 110,000 clones, with approximately 80% observed a single time. The sequencing input was PBMCs. These receptors were collected from a man aged 30 to 45 in good health and CMV-seropositive.

The chain couples TRBV9 to TRBJ2-2, with D tentatively TRBD1 (6 bases). V was trimmed by 4 bases and J by 4 bases, leaving 14 bases between them. The germline gives CDR1 SGDLS, CDR2 YYNGEE. The CDR3 loop spans 15 amino acids. CDR3 loop: CASSPTGRSTGELFF. CDR3 nucleotides: TGTGCCAGCAGCCCTACAGGGCGCTCCACCGGGGAGCTGTTTTTT.

CDR3 bases: TGCGCCAGCAGCTTCAGTGACAGGGAGTTGTCTGAAGCTTTCTTT. It specifies CASSFSDRELSEAFF. The V call is TRBV5-1, the J call TRBJ1-1; 7 bases line up with TRBD1. Germline trimming cut 2 bases from V and 6 bases from J; bases unmatched to any gene: 10. The CDR3 runs to 15 residues. Germline V gene data show CDR1 as SGHRS and CDR2 as YFSETQ.

The chain recombines TRBV5-1 with TRBJ1-5; 7 bases are shared with TRBD1. The V segment lost 10 bases and the J segment 1 base; nucleotides outside the gene matches: 11. Germline loops: CDR1 SGHRS, CDR2 YFSETQ. This CDR3 has 15 residues. CDR3 DNA: TGCGCCCGGGAACAGGGGCGTGTGAGCAATCAGCCCCAGCATTTT. Amino acid sequence: CAREQGRVSNQPQHF.

With regard to this clone: Because the CDR3 is missing its conserved closing phenylalanine or tryptophan, this is likely a read error. The CDR3 sequence is CASSSQGFDTQYL. The CDR3 region has the DNA TGTGCCAGCAGCTCGCAGGGGTTCGATACGCAGTATCTT. The chain joins TRBV5-4 to TRBJ2-3, with a possible D match to TRBD1 (6 bases). CDR1 is SGHNT, CDR2 YYREEE, per germline (reference sequence). Trimming pared 3 bases from V and 6 bases from J, leaving 11 bases between. The CDR3 length is 13 residues.

The chain couples TRBV7-5 to TRBJ1-3; the D segment call TRBD1 is taken from the table without a DNA check. TRBV7-5 is a documented pseudogene. This CDR3 comprises 15 residues. CDR3 nucleotide sequence: TGTGCCAGAAGCCGAGACAGGGCCTCTGGAAACACCATATATTTT. Residues: CARSRDRASGNTIYF.

This chain joins TRBV25-1 and TRBJ2-1; D is ambiguous. The V gene lost 5 bases and the J gene lost 2 bases, with 13 bases spanning the gap. CDR3 length: 15 residues. Germline values: CDR1 MGHDK, CDR2 SYGVNS. The DNA of the CDR3 is TGTGCCAGCAGTAAAATCACGGGTGCCTACAATGAGCAGTTCTTC. It is translated as CASSKITGAYNEQFF. Full variable domain (rest looked up from reference TRBV25-1 and TRBJ2-1): EADIYQTPRYLVIGTGKKITLECSQTMGHDKMYWYQQDPGMELHLIHYSYGVNSTEKGDLSSESTVSRIRTEHFPLTLESARPSHTSQYLCASSKITGAYNEQFFGPGTRLTVL.

This clone was seen just once. V and J are TRBV15 and TRBJ1-2; 9 nucleotides agree with TRBD1. Germline trimming cut 2 bases from V and 7 bases from J; bases unmatched to any gene: 5. The CDR3 has 14 residues. Germline lookup yields CDR1 LNHNV and CDR2 YYDKDF (reference sequence). CDR3 loop: CATSRPGQGFGYTF. DNA of the CDR3: TGTGCCACCAGCAGACCTGGACAGGGGTTTGGCTACACCTTC.

J is TRBJ2-7 and V is TRBV7-2; TRBD1 matches 7 bases. Looked up from germline, CDR1 is SGHTA and CDR2 is FQGNSA. J was trimmed by 1 base and V by 1 base; bases with no gene match: 7. CDR3 size: 16 residues. The chain's CDR3 is CASSLVEAGGSYEQYF. The CDR3 DNA is TGTGCCAGCAGCTTAGTCGAGGCAGGGGGTTCCTACGAGCAGTACTTC.

This rearrangement joins TRBV7-6 to TRBJ2-1, with TRBD1 identical over 8 bases. The CDR3 sequence is 15 residues long. Unmatched junction bases numbered 1, after V lost 2 bases and J lost 1 base. Germline V CDR1 and CDR2: SGHVS, FNYEAQ. CDR3 in amino acids: CASSLQGASYNEQFF. For the CDR3, the DNA is TGTGCCAGCAGCTTACAGGGGGCATCCTACAATGAGCAGTTCTTC.